Listed here are 30 T cell receptor beta chains from one sample, sequenced in a study of blood T cell repertoires in COVID-19 (dated by TCRdb to about 2020). Libraries were built with the immunoSEQ multiplex PCR assay. Sourced from immuneACCESS, this table was stored by TCRdb with only in-frame sequences that have V and J called. A share of the clones is absent; for the studies checked, an unresolved V gene accounts for under half, and the remainder has no known explanation. The sample table contains about 160,000 clones; only one count was recorded for more than 75% of them. Of the sample, approximately 5.4% falls within the top ten clones. The sample was PBMCs or T cells enriched from blood (not recorded which). The receptors were sampled from a man in his forties who had recovered from COVID-19.

The V call is TRBV6-5, the J call TRBJ2-7; 9 nucleotides match TRBD1. The germline V gene encodes CDR1 MNHEY and CDR2 SVGAGI. V lost 8 bases and J lost 6; bases outside the gene matches: 8. This CDR3 is built from 13 residues. CDR3 sequence: CASGTGPGGEQYV. DNA for the CDR3: TGTGCCAGCGGGACAGGGCCTGGGGGCGAGCAGTACGTC.

The chain carries TRBV4-1 and TRBJ1-1; tentatively, D is TRBD1 (5 bases). CDR3 length: 16 residues. Germline V CDR1 and CDR2: MGHRA, YSYEKL. Trimming pared 6 bases from V and 4 bases from J, leaving 21 bases between. The CDR3 nucleotides are TGCGCCAGCAGGCAGCAGGAGGGGCCCCTCGGCACTGAAGCTTTCTTT. This gives the protein CASRQQEGPLGTEAFF.

The chain uses TRBV5-6 and TRBJ1-1, with 9 nucleotides matching TRBD1. Losses at the gene ends were 3 bases for V and 4 bases for J; bases not matched to a gene: 7. The CDR3 runs to 15 residues. Germline CDR1 SGHDT, CDR2 YYEEEE. The CDR3 spells CASSWTGVRSTEAFF. CDR3 nucleotide sequence: TGTGCCAGCAGCTGGACAGGGGTCCGGAGCACTGAAGCTTTCTTT.

The rearrangement joins TRBV7-6 to TRBJ1-2; 11 bases line up with TRBD1. Trimming at V came to 5 bases and at J to 4 bases, leaving 9 bases not matched to a gene. The germline V gene encodes CDR1 SGHVS and CDR2 FNYEAQ. The CDR3 is 16 residues long. The CDR3 nucleotides read TGTGCCAGCAGCCAAACCGGGACAGGGGGAGGCTATGGCTACACCTTC. Its protein product is CASSQTGTGGGYGYTF.

The chain combines TRBV7-9 with TRBJ2-2; TRBD1 matches at 9 bases. Per the germline V gene, CDR1 is SEHNR and CDR2 is FQNEAQ (reference sequence). Trimming took 5 bases from V and 4 from J; bases not matched to a gene: 8. CDR3 length: 16 amino acids. The CDR3 reads CASSPTGGRVTGELFF. The CDR3, as DNA: TGTGCCAGCAGCCCCACAGGGGGCCGGGTCACCGGGGAGCTGTTTTTT.

This chain links TRBV18 with TRBJ1-1, with D possibly TRBD1 on 5 matching bases. V shed 3 bases and J shed 4 bases, with 15 bases lying between them. This CDR3 has 15 residues. Germline-derived CDR1 and CDR2 are KGHSH and LQKENI. This chain's CDR3 is CASSPLGRRGTEAFF. CDR3 nucleotides: TGTGCCAGCTCACCTTTAGGACGGAGGGGCACTGAAGCTTTCTTT.

The gene calls are TRBV7-9 and TRBJ1-4; 9 bases match TRBD1. The V gene end was trimmed by 4 bases and the J gene end by 8 bases; junction bases not matched to a gene: 5. The CDR3 spans 14 residues. Germline assignment: CDR1 SEHNR and CDR2 FQNEAQ (reference sequence). For the CDR3, the DNA is TGTGCCAGCAGCTCATCCGGGACAGGGGAAAAACTGTTTTTT. Amino acid sequence: CASSSSGTGEKLFF. Complete variable domain (other parts from reference TRBV7-9 and TRBJ1-4): DTGVSQNPRHKITKRGQNVTFRCDPISEHNRLYWYRQTLGQGPEFLTYFQNEAQLEKSRLLSDRFSAERPKGSFSTLEIQRTEQGDSAMYLCASSSSGTGEKLFFGSGTQLSVL.

This clone was recorded a few times. The chain joins TRBV9 to TRBJ1-2; 9 bases map to TRBD1. The germline gives CDR1 SGDLS, CDR2 YYNGEE. The CDR3 is 13 amino acids. The junction had 5 bases not matched to a gene; V was cut back by 3 bases and J by 8 bases. The CDR3 loop reads CASSGNRGRGYTF. DNA of the CDR3: TGTGCCAGCAGCGGAAACAGGGGGCGAGGCTACACCTTC.

V is TRBV7-9 and J is TRBJ1-5; no firm D call. V lost 1 base, J lost 3 bases, and 4 bases lay in between. The length of the CDR3 is 13 residues. CDR1 and CDR2 from the germline V gene are SEHNR and FQNEAQ (reference sequence). The CDR3 is CASSLGLNQPQHF. The CDR3 region has the DNA TGTGCCAGCAGCTTAGGTCTCAATCAGCCCCAGCATTTT.

This sequence joins TRBV3-1 (or the pseudogene TRBV3-2) and TRBJ1-2, with a possible D match to TRBD1 (5 bases). The length of the CDR3 is 12 residues. Between the trimmed V and J ends, which lost 5 bases and 8 bases, there was a span of 12 bases. CDR1 and CDR2 from the germline V gene are LGHDT and YNNKEL (reference sequence). Written as DNA, the CDR3 is TGTGCCAGCAGCAGCAGGGCGGAGGGCTACACCTTC. It encodes CASSSRAEGYTF.

The V and J genes are TRBV7-2 and TRBJ1-2, with D hard to call. V shed 3 bases and J shed 5 bases, with 7 bases lying between them. The germline CDR1 and CDR2 sequences are SGHTA and FQGNSA. The CDR3 length is 12 residues. CDR3 DNA: TGTGCCAGCAGCTTTACAGCATATGGCTACACCTTC. Protein sequence: CASSFTAYGYTF.

V usage is TRBV18 and J usage is TRBJ1-6; D remains unclear. This CDR3 has 15 amino acids. Germline V CDR1 and CDR2: KGHSH, LQKENI. Trimming stripped 2 bases from V and 0 bases from J, with 5 bases between. The CDR3 bases are TGTGCCAGCTCACCAGAGTCCTCCTATAATTCACCCCTCCACTTT. This gives the protein CASSPESSYNSPLHF. Full variable domain (remainder filled in from reference TRBV18 and TRBJ1-6): NAGVMQNPRHLVRRRGQEARLRCSPMKGHSHVYWYRQLPEEGLKFMVYLQKENIIDESGMPKERFSAEFPKEGPSILRIQQVVRGDSAAYFCASSPESSYNSPLHFGNGTRLTVT.

This clone was detected once. The chain carries TRBV7-3 and TRBJ2-3, with D unresolved. The germline CDR1 and CDR2 sequences are SGHTA and FQGTGA. The CDR3 covers 14 residues. Deletions cut 5 bases from V and 6 bases from J, with 15 bases between. The CDR3 DNA sequence: TGTGCCAGCAGCCAAGGAGTAGGCGTTGATACGCAGTATTTT. This translates into CASSQGVGVDTQYF. Supplemented by reference TRBV7-3 and TRBJ2-3, the full variable domain reads GAGVSQTPSNKVTEKGKYVELRCDPISGHTALYWYRQSLGQGPEFLIYFQGTGAADDSGLPNDRFFAVRPEGSVSTLKIQRTERGDSAVYLCASSQGVGVDTQYFGPGTRLTVL.

This clone was recorded only once. The chain's CDR3 is CASRLRGSGNTIYF. DNA of the CDR3: TGTGCCAGCAGACTGCGGGGGAGTGGAAACACCATATATTTT. The chain uses TRBV5-8 and TRBJ1-3, with D maybe TRBD1 (5 bases). Between the trimmed V and J ends, which lost 5 bases and 3 bases, there was a span of 12 bases. This CDR3 is 14 amino acids long. In germline, CDR1 is SGHTS, CDR2 YDEGEE.

V is TRBV7-3 and J is TRBJ1-6; D is ambiguous. The CDR3 contains 13 residues. Trimming removed 2 bases at V and 9 bases at J, with 8 bases between. Germline V gives CDR1 SGHTA, CDR2 FQGTGA. Here the CDR3 DNA reads TGTGCCAGCAGCTTACTCGAGGGTTCACCCCTCCACTTT. This codes for CASSLLEGSPLHF.

The genes are TRBV2 and TRBJ2-7; 11 bases map to TRBD2. Trimming removed 8 bases from V and 7 bases from J; junction bases left unmatched: 7. In germline, CDR1 is SNHLY, CDR2 FYNNEI. The CDR3 consists of 13 residues. DNA for the CDR3: TGTGCCAGCTTTAGCGGGGGGGTTAAAGAGCAGTACGTC. Protein product: CASFSGGVKEQYV.

This chain joins TRBV5-1 and TRBJ2-5, with TRBD2 as a possible D gene (6 bases). V was pared by 3 bases and J by 4 bases, with 16 bases between. Germline V gene lookup returns CDR1 SGHRS and CDR2 YFSETQ. The CDR3 totals 15 residues. CDR3 in amino acids: CASSWENQGGETQYF. CDR3 bases: TGCGCCAGCAGCTGGGAAAACCAGGGAGGAGAGACCCAGTACTTC.

CDR3 amino acids: CASSPTRGPGELFF. In DNA form, the CDR3 reads TGTGCCAGCTCACCGACCAGGGGACCCGGGGAGCTGTTTTTT. The chain employs TRBV18 and TRBJ2-2; D might be TRBD1 (6 bases). Trimming shortened V by 3 bases and J by 6 bases, and 11 bases separated the two germline ends. Germline-derived CDR1 and CDR2 are KGHSH and LQKENI. This CDR3 comprises 14 residues.

The rearrangement links TRBV7-3 to TRBJ2-3, with a weak D call TRBD2 (7 bases). CDR3 length: 14 amino acids. The V gene's germline CDR1 is SGHTA and CDR2 FQGTGA. Trimming shortened V by 0 bases and J by 4 bases, and 8 bases separated the two germline ends. The CDR3: CASSLTGGPDTQYF. In DNA, the CDR3 is TGTGCCAGCAGCTTAACGGGGGGGCCAGATACGCAGTATTTT.

The chain uses TRBV6-5 and TRBJ2-5, with 9 bases identical to TRBD2. Germline loops: CDR1 MNHEY, CDR2 SVGAGI. The CDR3 has 16 residues. Trimming cost V 0 bases and J 6 bases; bases outside gene matches: 8. The CDR3 sequence is CASSYSGGGGDKTQYF. The CDR3 nucleotides are TGTGCCAGCAGTTACTCGGGCGGGGGGGGAGATAAGACCCAGTACTTC.

The chain combines TRBV19 with TRBJ1-2; D gene ambiguous. Trimming shortened V by 6 bases and J by 1 base, and 15 bases separated the two germline ends. CDR1 is LNHDA and CDR2 is SQIVND in the germline V gene (reference sequence). The CDR3 is 15 amino acids. The CDR3 DNA sequence: TGTGCCAGTAGAGCGGTCGACGCTGATAACTATGGCTACACCTTC. Amino acid sequence: CASRAVDADNYGYTF.

This sequence joins TRBV7-3 and TRBJ2-7; D gene ambiguous. CDR3 length: 12 amino acids. Germline CDR1 and CDR2: SGHTA and FQGTGA. The germline V and J ends were trimmed by 5 bases and 6 bases, with 11 bases remaining between them. CDR3 protein: CASSLSRGEQYF. The CDR3 DNA reads as TGTGCCAGCAGCCTTAGCCGCGGCGAGCAGTACTTC.

This clone was counted between two and nine times. This chain uses TRBV6-6 with TRBJ2-5, with TRBD2 matching over 8 bases. The CDR3 is 16 amino acids. J gave up 2 bases and V 5 bases, and 10 bases lay outside the gene matches. CDR1 and CDR2 from the germline V gene are MNHNY and SVGAGI (reference sequence). CDR3 sequence reads: CASSPYRTSRQETQYF. Written as DNA, the CDR3 is TGTGCCAGCAGTCCCTACCGGACTAGCCGACAAGAGACCCAGTACTTC.

The chain combines TRBV5-1 with TRBJ2-3, with a weak D call TRBD2 (6 bases). Germline V gives CDR1 SGHRS, CDR2 YFSETQ. The CDR3 extends over 16 amino acids. Deletions cut 0 bases from V and 4 bases from J, with 15 bases between. Written as DNA, the CDR3 is TGCGCCAGCAGCTTGGCCAGCCGGGGGTTGGCAGATACGCAGTATTTT. Encoded protein: CASSLASRGLADTQYF.

The V gene is TRBV3-1 (or the pseudogene TRBV3-2), the J gene TRBJ2-3; no reliable D call. V lost 3 bases and J lost 6, with 10 bases in between. The CDR3 covers 13 residues. CDR1 LGHDT and CDR2 YNNKEL come from the germline V gene (reference sequence). The CDR3 coding sequence is TGTGCCAGCAGCCAGAGCCTGAGCGATACGCAGTATTTT. Amino acid sequence: CASSQSLSDTQYF.

The CDR3 loop reads CASSPGLAGPHGNEQFF. The CDR3 bases are TGTGCCAGCAGTCCCGGACTAGCGGGGCCTCATGGTAATGAGCAGTTCTTC. The gene calls are TRBV27 and TRBJ2-1; the match to TRBD2 covers 12 bases. The CDR3 covers 17 residues. The V gene end was trimmed by 5 bases and the J gene end by 7 bases; junction bases not matched to a gene: 12. Germline assignment: CDR1 MNHEY and CDR2 SMNVEV (reference sequence).

The rearrangement links TRBV2 to TRBJ2-7; a weak D match, TRBD1 (5 bases). Germline-derived CDR1 and CDR2 are SNHLY and FYNNEI. This CDR3 has 11 residues. V lost 5 bases, J lost 3 bases, and 5 bases lay in between. The CDR3 reads CASSQGYEQYV. CDR3 nucleotide sequence: TGTGCCAGCAGTCAGGGCTACGAGCAGTACGTC.

The chain recombines TRBV30 with TRBJ1-6; D call uncertain. The V end was cut by 7 bases, the J end by 0 bases, with 13 bases between. Germline V gene data show CDR1 as GTSNPN and CDR2 as SVGIG (reference sequence). The CDR3 is made up of 15 amino acids. The CDR3 coding sequence is TGTGCCTCCAAAAAACCAGGCTCCTATAATTCACCCCTCCACTTT. It encodes CASKKPGSYNSPLHF.

This clone was observed once. CDR3: CASSREGGHSYNEQFF. In DNA form, the CDR3 reads TGTGCCAGTAGTCGGGAGGGGGGGCACTCCTACAATGAGCAGTTCTTC. The J gene is TRBJ2-1, the V gene TRBV19; 8 bases align to TRBD2. The CDR3 has 16 amino acids. The J segment lost 0 bases and the V segment lost 5 bases, leaving 6 bases of the junction unmatched. Germline CDR1 reads LNHDA; CDR2 reads SQIVND (reference sequence).

This clone was counted a single time. The rearrangement joins TRBV10-1 to TRBJ1-6, with 7 bases identical to TRBD1. V shed 2 bases, J shed 6 bases, and the junction held 4 bases outside the gene matches. Germline V gives CDR1 WNHNN, CDR2 SYGVQD (reference sequence). The CDR3 loop spans 15 amino acids. CDR3 protein: CASSEGTAFNSPLHF. The CDR3, as DNA: TGCGCCAGCAGTGAGGGGACAGCTTTTAATTCACCCCTCCACTTT.